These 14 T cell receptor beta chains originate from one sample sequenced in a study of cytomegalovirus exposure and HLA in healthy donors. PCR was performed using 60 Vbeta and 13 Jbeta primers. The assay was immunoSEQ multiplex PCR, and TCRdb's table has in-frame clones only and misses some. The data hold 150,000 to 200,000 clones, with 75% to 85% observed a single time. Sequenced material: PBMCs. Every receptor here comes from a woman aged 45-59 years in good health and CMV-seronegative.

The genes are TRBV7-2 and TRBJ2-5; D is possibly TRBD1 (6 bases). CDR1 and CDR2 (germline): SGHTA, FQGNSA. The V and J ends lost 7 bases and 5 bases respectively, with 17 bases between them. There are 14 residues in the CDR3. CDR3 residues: CASTSAQGKETQYF. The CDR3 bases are TGTGCCAGCACCTCGGCACAGGGTAAGGAGACCCAGTACTTC. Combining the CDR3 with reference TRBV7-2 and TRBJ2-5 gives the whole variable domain GAGVSQSPSNKVTEKGKDVELRCDPISGHTALYWYRQSLGQGLEFLIYFQGNSAPDKSGLPSDRFSAERTGGSVSTLTIQRTQQEDSAVYLCASTSAQGKETQYFGPGTRLLVL.

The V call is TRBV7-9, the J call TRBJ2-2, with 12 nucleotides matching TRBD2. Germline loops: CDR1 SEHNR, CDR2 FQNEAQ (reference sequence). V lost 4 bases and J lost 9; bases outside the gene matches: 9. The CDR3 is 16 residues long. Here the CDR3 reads CASSSRTSGEVRELFF. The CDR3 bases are TGTGCCAGCAGCTCAAGGACTAGCGGGGAGGTGAGGGAGCTGTTTTTT. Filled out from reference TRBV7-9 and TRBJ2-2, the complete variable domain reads DTGVSQNPRHKITKRGQNVTFRCDPISEHNRLYWYRQTLGQGPEFLTYFQNEAQLEKSRLLSDRFSAERPKGSFSTLEIQRTEQGDSAMYLCASSSRTSGEVRELFFGEGSRLTVL.

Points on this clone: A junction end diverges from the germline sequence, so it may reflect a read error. CDR3 DNA sequence: TGTTCCAGCAGCTTAGGACTTCAGGGGTTGGTCTATGGCTACACCTTC. As protein: CSSSLGLQGLVYGYTF. The chain combines TRBV7-9 with TRBJ1-2, with D possibly matching TRBD1 (6 bases). Germline assignment: CDR1 SEHNR and CDR2 FQNEAQ (reference sequence). The CDR3 length is 16 residues.

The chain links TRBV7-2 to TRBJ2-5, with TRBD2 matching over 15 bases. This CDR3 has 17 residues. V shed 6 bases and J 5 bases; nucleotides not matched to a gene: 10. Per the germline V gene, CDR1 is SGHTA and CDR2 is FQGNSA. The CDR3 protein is CASSPPGLAGGGETQYF. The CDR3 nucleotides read TGTGCCAGCAGTCCTCCGGGACTAGCGGGGGGAGGGGAGACCCAGTACTTC.

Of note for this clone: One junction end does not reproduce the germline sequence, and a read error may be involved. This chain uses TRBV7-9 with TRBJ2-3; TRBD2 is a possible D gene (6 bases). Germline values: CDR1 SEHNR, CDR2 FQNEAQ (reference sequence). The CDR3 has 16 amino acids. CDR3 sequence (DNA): TGTTCCAGCAGCTTAACTTCCACGGGGGGCACAGATACGCAGTATTTT. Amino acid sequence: CSSSLTSTGGTDTQYF. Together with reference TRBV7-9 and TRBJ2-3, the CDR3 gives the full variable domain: DTGVSQNPRHKITKRGQNVTFRCDPISEHNRLYWYRQTLGQGPEFLTYFQNEAQLEKSRLLSDRFSAERPKGSFSTLEIQRTEQGDSAMYLCSSSLTSTGGTDTQYFGPGTRLTVL.

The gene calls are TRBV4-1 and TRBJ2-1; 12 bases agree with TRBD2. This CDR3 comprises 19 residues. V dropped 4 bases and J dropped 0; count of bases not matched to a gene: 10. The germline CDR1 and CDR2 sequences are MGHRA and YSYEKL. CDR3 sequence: CASSPRLAGALSSYNEQFF. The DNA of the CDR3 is TGCGCCAGCAGCCCCCGACTAGCGGGAGCCCTTTCCTCCTACAATGAGCAGTTCTTC.

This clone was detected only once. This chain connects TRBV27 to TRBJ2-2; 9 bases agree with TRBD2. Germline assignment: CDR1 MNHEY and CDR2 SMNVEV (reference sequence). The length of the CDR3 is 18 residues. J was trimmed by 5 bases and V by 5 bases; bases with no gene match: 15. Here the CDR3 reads CASSPGGQGLASTGELFF. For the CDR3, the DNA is TGTGCCAGCAGTCCCGGGGGGCAGGGACTAGCTTCTACCGGGGAGCTGTTTTTT.

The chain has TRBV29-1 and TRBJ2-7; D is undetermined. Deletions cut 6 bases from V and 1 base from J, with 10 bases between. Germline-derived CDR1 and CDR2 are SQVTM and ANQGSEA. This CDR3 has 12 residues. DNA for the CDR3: TGCAGCGTCCCGGGTTTGTCCTACGAGCAGTACTTC. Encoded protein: CSVPGLSYEQYF.

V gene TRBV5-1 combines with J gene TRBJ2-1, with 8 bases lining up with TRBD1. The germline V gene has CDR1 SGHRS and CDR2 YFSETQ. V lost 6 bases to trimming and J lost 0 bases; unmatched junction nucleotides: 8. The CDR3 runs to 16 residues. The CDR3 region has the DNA TGCGCCAGCACGAGTGCAGGGGGCGACTCCTACAATGAGCAGTTCTTC. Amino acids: CASTSAGGDSYNEQFF.

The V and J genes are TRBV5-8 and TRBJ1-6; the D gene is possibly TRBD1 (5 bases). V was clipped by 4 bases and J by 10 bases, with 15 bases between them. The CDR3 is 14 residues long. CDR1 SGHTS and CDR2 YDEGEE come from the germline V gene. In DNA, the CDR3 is TGTGCCAGCAGCACCCGGGACTTTGGATCACCCCTCCACTTT. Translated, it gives CASSTRDFGSPLHF.

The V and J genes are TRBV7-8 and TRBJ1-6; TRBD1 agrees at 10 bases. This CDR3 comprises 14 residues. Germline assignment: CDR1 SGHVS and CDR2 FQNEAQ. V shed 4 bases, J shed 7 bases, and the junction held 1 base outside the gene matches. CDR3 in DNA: TGTGCCAGCAGCTCGGACAGGGGGAATTCACCCCTCCACTTT. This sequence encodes CASSSDRGNSPLHF.

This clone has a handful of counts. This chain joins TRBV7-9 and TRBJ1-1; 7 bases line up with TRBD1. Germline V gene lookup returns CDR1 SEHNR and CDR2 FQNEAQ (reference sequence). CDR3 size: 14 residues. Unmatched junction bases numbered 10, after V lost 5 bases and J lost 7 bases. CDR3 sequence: CASSPRGTVLEAFF. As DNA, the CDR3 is TGTGCCAGCAGCCCCAGGGGGACAGTACTTGAAGCTTTCTTT.

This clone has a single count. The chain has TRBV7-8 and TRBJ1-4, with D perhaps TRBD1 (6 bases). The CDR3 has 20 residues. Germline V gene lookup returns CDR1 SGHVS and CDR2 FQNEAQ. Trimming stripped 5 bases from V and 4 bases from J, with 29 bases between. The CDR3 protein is CASSERTGGRPGFVNEKLFF. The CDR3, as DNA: TGTGCCAGCAGCGAAAGAACGGGGGGGCGACCGGGGTTCGTTAATGAAAAACTGTTTTTT.

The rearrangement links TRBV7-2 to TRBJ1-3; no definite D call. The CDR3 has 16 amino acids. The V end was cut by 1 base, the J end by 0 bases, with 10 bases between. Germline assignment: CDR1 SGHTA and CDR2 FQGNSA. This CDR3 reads CASSLGMGSSGNTIYF. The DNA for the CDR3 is TGTGCCAGCAGCTTAGGAATGGGCAGCTCTGGAAACACCATATATTTT.